Below are 7 T cell receptor beta chains sequenced from a single sample in a study of T-cell memory formation after mild COVID-19. TCRdb used MiXCR to reprocess the 5' RACE reads, holding one entry per CDR3 protein. Of over 120,000 distinct CDR3 sequences in the sample, under 7% were seen once. The sequenced sample consisted of PBMCs or a T cell subset sorted from them (not recorded which). The receptors were sampled from an adult woman who had mild COVID-19 (a few samples of this study predate the infection). Cell type and time point are not known.

The chain carries TRBV7-9 and TRBJ1-2; D gene unclear. Germline lookup yields CDR1 SEHNR and CDR2 FQNEAQ (reference sequence). The CDR3 totals 13 residues. The V end was cut by 5 bases, the J end by 5 bases, with 12 bases between. For the CDR3, the DNA is TGTGCCAGCAGCCCCCTCAGCGGGTATGGCTACACCTTC. Its translation: CASSPLSGYGYTF. The full variable domain, rest sourced from reference TRBV7-9 and TRBJ1-2, is DTGVSQNPRHKITKRGQNVTFRCDPISEHNRLYWYRQTLGQGPEFLTYFQNEAQLEKSRLLSDRFSAERPKGSFSTLEIQRTEQGDSAMYLCASSPLSGYGYTFGSGTRLTVV.

Points on this clonotype: A much larger clone sits a single nucleotide away, making a read error possible. V usage is TRBV5-1 and J usage is TRBJ1-2; D ambiguous. This CDR3 is 12 amino acids long. Trimming took off 4 bases at V and 4 bases at J, with 8 bases between the two ends. In germline, CDR1 is SGHRS, CDR2 YFSETQ. The CDR3: CASSGEGYGYTF. The DNA of the CDR3 is TGCGCCAGCAGCGGGGAAGGCTATGGCTACACCTTC.

This clonotype was seen a handful of times. The V and J genes are TRBV5-4 and TRBJ2-1; 11 nucleotides agree with TRBD2. Germline lookup yields CDR1 SGHNT and CDR2 YYREEE (reference sequence). V dropped 2 bases and J dropped 7; count of bases not matched to a gene: 5. There are 15 residues in the CDR3. This CDR3 is CASSLELAGVNEQFF. The CDR3 DNA follows: TGTGCCAGCAGCTTAGAACTAGCGGGGGTTAATGAGCAGTTCTTC. The full variable domain, rest sourced from reference TRBV5-4 and TRBJ2-1, is ETGVTQSPTHLIKTRGQQVTLRCSSQSGHNTVSWYQQALGQGPQFIFQYYREEENGRGNFPPRFSGLQFPNYSSELNVNALELDDSALYLCASSLELAGVNEQFFGPGTRLTVL.

This rearrangement joins TRBV6-1 to TRBJ2-1; 7 bases match TRBD2. The CDR3 consists of 16 residues. V shed 2 bases, J shed 0 bases, and the junction held 4 bases outside the gene matches. Germline assignment: CDR1 MNHNS and CDR2 SASEGT. The CDR3 reads CASSERRGSSYNEQFF. The CDR3, as DNA: TGTGCCAGCAGTGAACGGCGGGGGAGCTCCTACAATGAGCAGTTCTTC.

This clonotype was observed a handful of times. The chain has TRBV15 and TRBJ2-5; no clear D. Deletions cut 0 bases from V and 5 bases from J, with 13 bases between. The germline gives CDR1 LNHNV, CDR2 YYDKDF (reference sequence). CDR3 length: 15 amino acids. CDR3 loop: CATSRDGVRRETQYF. CDR3 nucleotides: TGTGCCACCAGCAGAGATGGTGTCAGACGGGAGACCCAGTACTTC.

The chain carries TRBV7-8 and TRBJ1-2; 8 bases align to TRBD1. The germline CDR1 and CDR2 sequences are SGHVS and FQNEAQ. The J segment lost 7 bases and the V segment lost 4 bases, leaving 2 bases of the junction unmatched. This CDR3 region has 12 residues. The CDR3 is CASSSGTGGYTF. CDR3 DNA sequence: TGTGCCAGCAGCTCTGGGACAGGTGGCTACACCTTC.

This clonotype has only a few counts. The chain employs TRBV5-1 and TRBJ1-4; 7 bases map to TRBD1. Per germline, CDR1 SGHRS and CDR2 YFSETQ. V dropped 3 bases and J dropped 1; count of bases not matched to a gene: 3. There are 15 residues in the CDR3. This CDR3 is CASSSRGETNEKLFF. CDR3 nucleotides: TGCGCCAGCAGCTCCAGGGGGGAAACTAATGAAAAACTGTTTTTT.